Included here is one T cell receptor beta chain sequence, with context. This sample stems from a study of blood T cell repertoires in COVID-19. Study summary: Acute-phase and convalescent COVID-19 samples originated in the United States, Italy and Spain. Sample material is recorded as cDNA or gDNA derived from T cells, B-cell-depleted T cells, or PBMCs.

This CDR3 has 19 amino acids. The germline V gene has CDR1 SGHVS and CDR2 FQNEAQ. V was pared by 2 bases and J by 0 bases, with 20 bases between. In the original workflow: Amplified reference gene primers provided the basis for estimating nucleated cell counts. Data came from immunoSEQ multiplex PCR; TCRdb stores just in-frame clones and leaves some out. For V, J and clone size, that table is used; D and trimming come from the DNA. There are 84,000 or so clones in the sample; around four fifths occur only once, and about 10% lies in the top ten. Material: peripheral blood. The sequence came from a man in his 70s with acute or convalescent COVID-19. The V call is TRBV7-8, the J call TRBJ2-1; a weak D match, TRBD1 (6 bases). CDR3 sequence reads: CASSLRGKEVLGSYNEQFF. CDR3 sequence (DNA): TGTGCCAGCAGCTTAAGGGGGAAAGAGGTTTTGGGCTCCTACAATGAGCAGTTCTTC. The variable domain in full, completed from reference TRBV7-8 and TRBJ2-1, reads GAGVSQSPRYKVAKRGQDVALRCDPISGHVSLFWYQQALGQGPEFLTYFQNEAQLDKSGLPSDRFFAERPEGSVSTLKIQRTQQEDSAVYLCASSLRGKEVLGSYNEQFFGPGTRLTVL.